Described below is a single T cell receptor beta chain sequence and its context. These data are taken from a study of shared clonotypes between healthy human individuals. Study-wide background: Ranging from 18 to 49 in age, donors were a couple of women and a few men. There were three CD4 naive, three CD4 memory, two CD8 naive and one CD8 memory plates per donor.

Data came from immunoSEQ multiplex PCR; TCRdb stores just in-frame clones and leaves some out. The table records under 1,100,000 clones, around four fifths of them present only once. CDR3 size: 15 residues. V lost 0 bases to trimming and J lost 4 bases, with 15 bases between them. Germline V gene lookup returns CDR1 GTSNPN and CDR2 SVGIG (reference sequence). The chain has TRBV30 and TRBJ1-1, with D hard to call. The sequence was obtained from a man in his late teens or twenties in good health. What was sequenced was memory CD4+ T cells sorted from blood. Subset: CD45RA-negative fraction. The CDR3 reads CAWSVNRFRGTEAFF. DNA for the CDR3: TGTGCCTGGAGTGTAAATCGGTTTCGGGGCACTGAAGCTTTCTTT.